This TCR beta chain was captured by sequencing in a study of identical twins. Study-wide findings and caveats: Invariant MAIT and iNKT cells may have partly biased zero-insertion analyses. Those out-of-frame alpha sequences shared by twins showed an excess of low generation probability.

This clonotype has only a few counts. Its matching antigen is unknown. Between the trimmed V and J ends, which lost 3 bases and 0 bases, there was a span of 6 bases. The CDR3 totals 13 residues. In TCRdb, the 5' RACE reads were re-called with MiXCR into one record per CDR3 protein. Among 400,000 or so distinct CDR3 sequences listed, approximately 8.7% were seen once. This chain links TRBV12-3 or TRBV12-4 with TRBJ2-7; D is unclear. The sequenced sample consisted of naive T cells sorted from blood. The receptor comes from a woman in her forties or fifties in good health. The CDR3 nucleotides read TGTGCCAGCAGTTTCACCACCTCCTACGAGCAGTACTTC. Its translation: CASSFTTSYEQYF.